The 12 T cell receptor beta chains presented below share a single source sample, sequenced in a study of molecular identifiers for immune sequencing clone quantification. One entry per CDR3 protein, called by TCRdb with MiXCR from the PCR reads. Of over 100,000 distinct CDR3 sequences in the sample, less than 35% were seen once. Sequencing input: naive CD8+ T cells from blood, with Jurkat cell RNA spiked in. Sample subset: FACS-sorted CD8+CD4-CCR7+CD45RA+ naive T cells. These receptor sequences come from a human donor in good health. Some libraries in this study had Jurkat cell RNA spiked in.

V usage is TRBV29-1 and J usage is TRBJ2-1, with 8 bases aligning to TRBD1. Unmatched junction bases numbered 7, after V lost 6 bases and J lost 12 bases. CDR3 length equals 11 residues. Germline V lookup: CDR1 SQVTM, CDR2 ANQGSEA. This chain's CDR3 is CSVRQGARQFF. CDR3 DNA: TGCAGCGTGAGGCAGGGGGCTAGGCAGTTCTTC.

This clonotype was seen at least ten times. This chain connects TRBV28 to TRBJ2-4; D remains unclear. The V gene's germline CDR1 is MDHEN and CDR2 SYDVKM. V was pared by 4 bases and J by 0 bases, with 10 bases between. This CDR3 spans 15 amino acids. The CDR3 is CASSWVRQAKNIQYF. The CDR3 region has the DNA TGTGCCAGCAGTTGGGTTCGACAAGCCAAAAACATTCAGTACTTC.

Notes on this clonotype: This may be a read error, as it is one base from a much larger clone. The conserved phenylalanine or tryptophan normally closing the CDR3 is absent here, so this likely arose from a read error. The V call is TRBV28, the J call TRBJ1-1; D is ambiguous. With 2 bases removed from V and 10 bases from J, the gap between germline ends came to 8 bases. Germline CDR1 and CDR2: MDHEN and SYDVKM. This CDR3 is built from 11 residues. The CDR3 loop reads CASSLGPGAFL. In DNA form, the CDR3 reads TGTGCCAGCAGTTTAGGACCGGGAGCTTTCCTT.

This sequence joins TRBV5-3 and TRBJ2-3, with TRBD2 identical over 12 bases. TRBV5-3 belongs to the ORF category, with a function that is uncertain. V was pared by 8 bases and J by 4 bases, with 17 bases of the junction left unmatched. The CDR3 extends over 18 amino acids. The CDR3 bases are TGTGCCAGCAGCCCCGTGATGCTAGCGGGAGGGCCGCCAGATACGCAGTATTTT. The encoded protein is CASSPVMLAGGPPDTQYF.

This clonotype was detected many times. V is TRBV28 and J is TRBJ2-7, with 9 bases that match TRBD2. V dropped 6 bases and J dropped 2; count of bases not matched to a gene: 8. In germline, CDR1 is MDHEN, CDR2 SYDVKM. The CDR3 is 15 residues long. The CDR3 here is CASSQGLARAYEQYF. CDR3 DNA sequence: TGTGCCAGCAGCCAAGGACTAGCGAGGGCCTACGAGCAGTACTTC.

This clonotype was detected only a few times. CDR3 sequence (DNA): TGTGCCAGCAGTGAATTCGACAGGGCCGGAGAGACCCAGTACTTC. This translates into CASSEFDRAGETQYF. The gene calls are TRBV25-1 and TRBJ2-5; 7 bases are a match to TRBD1. CDR1 is MGHDK, CDR2 SYGVNS, per germline. CDR3 length equals 15 residues. J gave up 4 bases and V 1 base, and 6 bases lay outside the gene matches.

This clonotype occurred a few times. The V call is TRBV7-2, the J call TRBJ2-3; D is perhaps TRBD1 or TRBD2 (5 bases each). The ends were cut back, 5 bases at V and 2 bases at J, with 14 bases in the middle. CDR3 length: 15 residues. CDR1 and CDR2 (germline): SGHTA, FQGNSA. The CDR3 is CASSPGTYFTDTQYF. In DNA, the CDR3 is TGTGCCAGCAGCCCAGGGACGTATTTCACAGATACGCAGTATTTT.

V is TRBV6-6 and J is TRBJ1-5, with 8 bases that match TRBD1. CDR1 is MNHNY and CDR2 is SVGAGI in the germline V gene (reference sequence). Unmatched junction bases numbered 4, after V lost 7 bases and J lost 2 bases. The CDR3 contains 14 residues. This CDR3 is CASTEGQGNQPQHF. The CDR3 DNA follows: TGTGCCAGCACCGAGGGACAGGGCAATCAGCCCCAGCATTTT.

Details on this clonotype: This may come from a read error, since a much larger clone is one base off. The chain employs TRBV9 and TRBJ2-2; D ambiguous. The germline V gene encodes CDR1 SGDLS and CDR2 YYNGEE. The CDR3 has 15 residues. The CDR3 sequence is CASSGGGAKTGELFF. CDR3 DNA sequence: TGTGCCAGCAGCGGCGGCGGAGCGAAGACCGGGGAGCTGTTTTTT.

The rearrangement links TRBV6-6 to TRBJ2-1; TRBD2 matches 8 bases. Germline V gives CDR1 MNHNY, CDR2 SVGAGI (reference sequence). The CDR3 is made up of 13 amino acids. J gave up 8 bases and V 2 bases, and 2 bases lay outside the gene matches. This CDR3 is CASSYPAGDEQFF. The CDR3 region has the DNA TGTGCCAGCAGTTACCCAGCGGGAGATGAGCAGTTCTTC.

With respect to this clonotype: At one end the junction does not follow the germline gene, possibly because of a read error. This sequence joins TRBV7-9 and TRBJ2-7, with D unclear. CDR1 and CDR2 from the germline V gene are SEHNR and FQNEAQ (reference sequence). The CDR3 sequence is 13 residues long. The CDR3 reads CANSLVGSYEQYF. For the CDR3, the DNA is TGTGCCAACAGCTTAGTCGGATCCTACGAGCAGTACTTC.

In the case of this clonotype: A clone one base away is much larger, so this may be a read error. Because the CDR3's place on the DNA is in doubt, the DNA is left out and the CDR3 is given as listed by TCRdb. This rearrangement joins TRBV11-2 to TRBJ2-3; the table's TRBD1 call for D was not verified on the DNA. Germline lookup yields CDR1 SGHAT and CDR2 FQNNGV. The CDR3 has 14 residues if both end residues are counted. This chain's CDR3 is CASSVGAGTDTQNF.